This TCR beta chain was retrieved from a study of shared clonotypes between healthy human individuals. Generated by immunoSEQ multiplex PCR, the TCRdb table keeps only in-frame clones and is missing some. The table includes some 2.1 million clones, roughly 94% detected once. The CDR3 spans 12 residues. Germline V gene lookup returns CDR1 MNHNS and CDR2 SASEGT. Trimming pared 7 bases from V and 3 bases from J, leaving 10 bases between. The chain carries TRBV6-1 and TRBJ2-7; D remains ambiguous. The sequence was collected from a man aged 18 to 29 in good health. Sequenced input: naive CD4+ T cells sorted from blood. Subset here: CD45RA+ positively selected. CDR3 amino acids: CASINRIYEQYF. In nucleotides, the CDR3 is TGTGCCAGCATTAATCGGATCTACGAGCAGTACTTC.